One and the same sample provided the 20 T cell receptor beta chains below, sequenced in a study of cytomegalovirus exposure and HLA in healthy donors. Sequencing was performed with immunoSEQ multiplex PCR; in TCRdb, only in-frame clones are kept and a portion is missing. In the table there are 55,000 to 75,000 clones, 85% to 95% of which are singletons. The sequenced sample was PBMCs. These receptors were taken from a man aged 18 to 30 in good health and CMV-seropositive.

This chain joins TRBV30 and TRBJ1-4; D is unresolved. The V end was cut by 2 bases, the J end by 8 bases, with 6 bases between. Germline lookup yields CDR1 GTSNPN and CDR2 SVGIG (reference sequence). The CDR3 contains 11 residues. This chain's CDR3 is CAWSIREKLFF. As DNA, the CDR3 is TGTGCCTGGAGTATCAGAGAAAAACTGTTTTTT.

The genes are TRBV18 and TRBJ2-2; 10 bases are shared with TRBD1. After removal of 6 bases from V and 0 bases from J, the junction contained 13 bases not matched to a gene. This CDR3 region has 19 residues. Germline V gives CDR1 KGHSH, CDR2 LQKENI. The CDR3 loop is CASSRRDRGPTSNTGELFF. The CDR3 bases are TGTGCCAGCTCGCGTCGGGACAGGGGCCCGACTTCGAACACCGGGGAGCTGTTTTTT. The variable domain in full, with the rest retrieved from reference TRBV18 and TRBJ2-2, is NAGVMQNPRHLVRRRGQEARLRCSPMKGHSHVYWYRQLPEEGLKFMVYLQKENIIDESGMPKERFSAEFPKEGPSILRIQQVVRGDSAAYFCASSRRDRGPTSNTGELFFGEGSRLTVL.

V is TRBV6-1 and J is TRBJ2-2; no firm D call. Germline assignment: CDR1 MNHNS and CDR2 SASEGT. Between the trimmed V and J ends, which lost 3 bases and 7 bases, there was a span of 3 bases. There are 11 residues in the CDR3. The CDR3 DNA reads TGTGCCAGCAGTGATAACGGGGAGCTGTTTTTT. Protein product: CASSDNGELFF.

The chain links TRBV5-6 to TRBJ2-7; D ambiguous. V was trimmed by 0 bases and J by 4 bases, leaving 5 bases between them. The length of the CDR3 is 12 residues. CDR1 and CDR2 from the germline V gene are SGHDT and YYEEEE. The CDR3 reads CASSLDMYEQYF. CDR3 DNA: TGTGCCAGCAGCTTGGATATGTACGAGCAGTACTTC.

As regards this clone: In the same sample, other DNA sequences code for this CDR3. This sequence joins TRBV7-2 and TRBJ2-3; 9 bases align to TRBD2. The CDR3 loop spans 15 amino acids. V lost 3 bases and J lost 1; bases outside the gene matches: 2. Looked up from germline, CDR1 is SGHTA and CDR2 is FQGNSA. DNA for the CDR3: TGTGCCAGCAGCTTTTCTAGCGGGGGCACAGATACGCAGTATTTT. This translates into CASSFSSGGTDTQYF.

This sequence joins TRBV27 and TRBJ1-1; D is possibly TRBD1 (6 bases). This CDR3 contains 14 residues. The germline gives CDR1 MNHEY, CDR2 SMNVEV (reference sequence). V dropped 5 bases and J dropped 6 bases, with 16 bases sitting between them. CDR3 amino acids: CASSLEAGAPEAFF. In DNA form, the CDR3 reads TGTGCCAGCAGTCTTGAAGCAGGGGCGCCTGAAGCTTTCTTT.

The V and J genes are TRBV27 and TRBJ2-2; 8 nucleotides agree with TRBD1. The germline V gene encodes CDR1 MNHEY and CDR2 SMNVEV (reference sequence). Losses at the gene ends were 7 bases for V and 6 bases for J; bases not matched to a gene: 7. The CDR3 runs to 14 residues. The DNA for the CDR3 is TGTGCCAGCAAAAAGGACAGGGAGGCCGGGGAGCTGTTTTTT. Protein sequence: CASKKDREAGELFF.

CDR3: CASSSAGEEDYGYTF. The CDR3 DNA sequence: TGTGCCAGCAGTTCGGCTGGGGAGGAAGACTATGGCTACACCTTC. This chain connects TRBV28 to TRBJ1-2; D remains unclear. This CDR3 has 15 amino acids. Germline CDR1 is MDHEN and CDR2 is SYDVKM. The V gene lost 4 bases and the J gene lost 3 bases, with 15 bases spanning the gap.

This clone was seen only a few times. A read error may account for a junction end that differs from germline. V usage is TRBV9 and J usage is TRBJ1-1, with D unresolved. Germline lookup yields CDR1 SGDLS and CDR2 YYNGEE. This CDR3 is built from 16 residues. As DNA, the CDR3 is TGTGCCAGCAGCCTCCATGAGAGGGTGATGAAAACTGAAGCTTTCTTT. Its translation: CASSLHERVMKTEAFF. The entire variable domain, with the rest obtained from reference TRBV9 and TRBJ1-1, is as follows: DSGVTQTPKHLITATGQRVTLRCSPRSGDLSVYWYQQSLDQGLQFLIQYYNGEERAKGNILERFSAQQFPDLHSELNLSSLELGDSALYFCASSLHERVMKTEAFFGQGTRLTVV.

The J gene is TRBJ2-2, the V gene TRBV29-1, with a possible D match to TRBD1 (6 bases). Trimming pared 0 bases from V and 4 bases from J, leaving 9 bases between. This CDR3 region has 14 residues. Per the germline V gene, CDR1 is SQVTM and CDR2 is ANQGSEA. CDR3 in amino acids: CSVEEAGATGELFF. For the CDR3, the DNA is TGCAGCGTTGAAGAGGCAGGGGCCACCGGGGAGCTGTTTTTT.

The rearrangement uses TRBV19 and TRBJ1-5, with TRBD1 matching 7 bases. J lost 5 bases, V lost 7 bases, and 8 bases had no gene match. The CDR3 sequence is 14 residues long. CDR1 is LNHDA and CDR2 is SQIVND in the germline V gene (reference sequence). The chain's CDR3 is CASTRQGLHQPQHF. The CDR3 coding sequence is TGTGCCAGTACAAGACAGGGCTTACATCAGCCCCAGCATTTT.

The chain joins TRBV11-2 to TRBJ1-5; TRBD1 agrees at 8 bases. The V gene end was trimmed by 4 bases and the J gene end by 3 bases; junction bases not matched to a gene: 2. Germline V gene data show CDR1 as SGHAT and CDR2 as FQNNGV. CDR3 length: 14 amino acids. The CDR3 spells CASSSGQDNQPQHF. For the CDR3, the DNA is TGTGCCAGCAGCTCGGGACAGGACAATCAGCCCCAGCATTTT.

The chain links TRBV19 to TRBJ1-2; tentative D call: TRBD1 (5 bases). Germline V lookup: CDR1 LNHDA, CDR2 SQIVND (reference sequence). CDR3 length: 12 amino acids. Trimming left V 8 bases short and J 6 bases short, with 13 bases between. CDR3 sequence reads: CASGGAADGYTF. The CDR3 coding sequence is TGTGCCAGTGGAGGGGCGGCGGATGGCTACACCTTC. Variable domain in full (rest from reference TRBV19 and TRBJ1-2): DGGITQSPKYLFRKEGQNVTLSCEQNLNHDAMYWYRQDPGQGLRLIYYSQIVNDFQKGDIAEGYSVSREKKESFPLTVTSAQKNPTAFYLCASGGAADGYTFGSGTRLTVV.

V usage is TRBV6-5 and J usage is TRBJ2-2; possibly TRBD2 for D (5 bases). The V gene lost 6 bases and the J gene lost 6 bases, with 8 bases spanning the gap. The length of the CDR3 is 12 residues. Germline loops: CDR1 MNHEY, CDR2 SVGAGI. In DNA, the CDR3 is TGTGCCAGCAGACGAGGGTCCGGGGAGCTGTTTTTT. Encoded protein: CASRRGSGELFF.

This chain uses TRBV6-5 with TRBJ2-7; 7 bases align to TRBD1. Germline CDR1 is MNHEY and CDR2 is SVGAGI. The V segment lost 5 bases and the J segment 5 bases; nucleotides outside the gene matches: 12. This CDR3 is built from 15 residues. The chain's CDR3 is CASSRTGPSWDEQYF. The CDR3 bases are TGTGCCAGCAGTAGGACAGGTCCATCTTGGGACGAGCAGTACTTC.

The chain is built from TRBV4-1 and TRBJ2-7; possible D gene TRBD2, 7 bases. CDR3 length equals 15 residues. Per germline, CDR1 MGHRA and CDR2 YSYEKL. The V end was cut by 0 bases, the J end by 3 bases, with 12 bases between. DNA for the CDR3: TGCGCCAGCAGCCAAGATAAGGGGGGGTTCTACGAGCAGTACTTC. Protein sequence: CASSQDKGGFYEQYF.

The chain has TRBV28 and TRBJ1-1; 8 nucleotides agree with TRBD1. Unmatched junction bases numbered 6, after V lost 5 bases and J lost 10 bases. The CDR3 length is 12 residues. CDR1 and CDR2 from the germline V gene are MDHEN and SYDVKM. The CDR3 coding sequence is TGTGCCAGCAGTGCCGACGACAGGGGAGCTTTCTTT. It encodes CASSADDRGAFF. The whole variable domain, filled in from reference TRBV28 and TRBJ1-1, reads DVKVTQSSRYLVKRTGEKVFLECVQDMDHENMFWYRQDPGLGLRLIYFSYDVKMKEKGDIPEGYSVSREKKERFSLILESASTNQTSMYLCASSADDRGAFFGQGTRLTVV.

V is TRBV9 and J is TRBJ2-5, with 11 bases aligning to TRBD2. The length of the CDR3 is 16 residues. Germline V CDR1 and CDR2: SGDLS, YYNGEE. V lost 4 bases to trimming and J lost 5 bases; unmatched junction nucleotides: 10. The CDR3 coding sequence is TGTGCCAGCAGCCCCCCCTTAGCGGGGGGGCTTGAGACCCAGTACTTC. The encoded protein is CASSPPLAGGLETQYF. The whole variable domain, filled in from reference TRBV9 and TRBJ2-5, reads DSGVTQTPKHLITATGQRVTLRCSPRSGDLSVYWYQQSLDQGLQFLIQYYNGEERAKGNILERFSAQQFPDLHSELNLSSLELGDSALYFCASSPPLAGGLETQYFGPGTRLLVL.

The V and J genes are TRBV20-1 and TRBJ2-4, with unresolved D. The CDR3 sequence is 11 residues long. CDR1 and CDR2 (germline): DFQATT, SNEGSKA (reference sequence). V was clipped by 5 bases and J by 6 bases, with 8 bases between them. CDR3 bases: TGCAGTGCTCCTACCGGAAACATTCAGTACTTC. This sequence encodes CSAPTGNIQYF.

The CDR3 DNA is TGTGCCAGCAGCTTAATCACGCCGGGACAGCTCAAGAATGAGCAGTTCTTC. Its protein product is CASSLITPGQLKNEQFF. The rearrangement uses TRBV7-9 and TRBJ2-1, with TRBD1 identical over 7 bases. The CDR3 covers 17 residues. Germline CDR1 reads SEHNR; CDR2 reads FQNEAQ (reference sequence). Unmatched junction bases numbered 14, after V lost 2 bases and J lost 7 bases.